This T cell receptor (beta chain) was recorded in a study of technical replicates of blood from a few donors. Repertoires were generated with immunoSEQ multiplex PCR, while TCRdb's copy carries only in-frame clones and drops some. The sample has approximately 81,000 clones; approximately 95% are singletons. CDR3 length: 13 residues. Trimming cost V 0 bases and J 9 bases, with 10 bases left between them. Germline-derived CDR1 and CDR2 are SGHRS and YFSETQ. The receptor comes from a human donor in good health. This chain links TRBV5-1 with TRBJ2-4; no firm D call. Material: T cells isolated from PBMCs. The CDR3 DNA follows: TGCGCCAGCAGCTTGGAAACTCGCGGCATTCAGTACTTC. Residues: CASSLETRGIQYF.